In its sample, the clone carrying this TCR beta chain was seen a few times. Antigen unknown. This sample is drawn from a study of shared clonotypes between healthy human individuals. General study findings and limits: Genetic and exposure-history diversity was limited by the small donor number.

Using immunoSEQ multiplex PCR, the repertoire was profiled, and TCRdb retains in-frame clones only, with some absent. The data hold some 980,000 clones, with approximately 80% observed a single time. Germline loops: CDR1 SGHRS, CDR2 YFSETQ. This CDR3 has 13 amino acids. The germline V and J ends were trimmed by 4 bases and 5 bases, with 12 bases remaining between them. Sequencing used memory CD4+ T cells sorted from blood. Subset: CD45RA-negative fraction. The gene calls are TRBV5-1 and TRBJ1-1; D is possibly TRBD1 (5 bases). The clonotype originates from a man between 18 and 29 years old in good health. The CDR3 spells CASSQGQATEAFF. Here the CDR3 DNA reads TGCGCCAGCAGCCAAGGACAAGCAACTGAAGCTTTCTTT.